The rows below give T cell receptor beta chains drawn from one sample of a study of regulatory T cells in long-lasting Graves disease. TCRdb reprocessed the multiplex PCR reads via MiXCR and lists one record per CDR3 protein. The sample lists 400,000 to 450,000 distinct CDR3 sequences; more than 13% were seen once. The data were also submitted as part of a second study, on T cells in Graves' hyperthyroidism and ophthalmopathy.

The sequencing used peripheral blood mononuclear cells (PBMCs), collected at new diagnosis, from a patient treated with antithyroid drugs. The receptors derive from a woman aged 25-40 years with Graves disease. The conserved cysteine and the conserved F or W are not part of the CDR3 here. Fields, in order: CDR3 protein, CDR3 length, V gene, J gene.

ASSVTGSTDTQY	12	TRBV2	TRBJ2-3
ASSRTGWNTGELF	13	TRBV28	TRBJ2-2
ASSQSSYNEQF	11	TRBV13	TRBJ2-1
AWSVRRPSTDTQY	13	TRBV30	TRBJ2-3
ASSRLGGLAKNIQY	14	TRBV7-8	TRBJ2-4
SVVTGMREQY	10	TRBV29-1	TRBJ2-7
SASASLPIYNEQF	13	TRBV20-1	TRBJ2-1
ASSLGTYGKETQY	13	TRBV11-3	TRBJ2-5
ATSDPGTGGDLGGYT	15	TRBV24-1	TRBJ1-2
ASSFGRVADTQY	12	TRBV28	TRBJ2-3